This TCR beta chain stems from a study of blood T cell repertoires in COVID-19. Study background: PBMCs, B-cell-depleted T cells, or T cells provided the cDNA or gDNA that made up the material.

This CDR3 is built from 14 residues. The ends lost 6 bases at V and 6 bases at J; junction bases unmatched: 8. Per the germline V gene, CDR1 is LNHDA and CDR2 is SQIVND (reference sequence). Residents of over 20 US areas, aged roughly 18 to 89 years, made up the participants. This table comes from immunoSEQ multiplex PCR, and its TCRdb copy is limited to in-frame clones, with some not included. The sample yields a few hundred thousand clones, 80% to 90% seen once. This receptor was obtained from a man aged 30-40 years who had recovered from COVID-19. The V call is TRBV19, the J call TRBJ2-5; 9 bases are a match to TRBD1. Sequencing used PBMCs or T cells enriched from blood (not recorded which). The DNA of the CDR3 is TGTGCCAGTAGAAGGAGACAGGGGGATCAGACCCAGTACTTC. It yields the protein CASRRRQGDQTQYF.